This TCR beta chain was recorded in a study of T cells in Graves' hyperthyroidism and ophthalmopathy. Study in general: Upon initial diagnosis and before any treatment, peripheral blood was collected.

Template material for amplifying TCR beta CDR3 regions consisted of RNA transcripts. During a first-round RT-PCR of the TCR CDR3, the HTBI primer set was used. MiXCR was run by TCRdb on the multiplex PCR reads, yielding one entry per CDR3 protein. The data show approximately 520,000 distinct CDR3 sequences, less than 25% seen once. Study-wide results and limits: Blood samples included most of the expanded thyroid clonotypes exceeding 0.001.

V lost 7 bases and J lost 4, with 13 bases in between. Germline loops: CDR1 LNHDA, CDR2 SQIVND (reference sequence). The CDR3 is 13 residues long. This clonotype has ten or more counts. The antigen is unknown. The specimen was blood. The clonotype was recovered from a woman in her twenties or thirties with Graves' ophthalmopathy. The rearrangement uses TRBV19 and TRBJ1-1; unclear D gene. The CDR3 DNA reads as TGTGCCAGTAATTCTCAGGAACGCACTGAAGCTTTCTTT. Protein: CASNSQERTEAFF.